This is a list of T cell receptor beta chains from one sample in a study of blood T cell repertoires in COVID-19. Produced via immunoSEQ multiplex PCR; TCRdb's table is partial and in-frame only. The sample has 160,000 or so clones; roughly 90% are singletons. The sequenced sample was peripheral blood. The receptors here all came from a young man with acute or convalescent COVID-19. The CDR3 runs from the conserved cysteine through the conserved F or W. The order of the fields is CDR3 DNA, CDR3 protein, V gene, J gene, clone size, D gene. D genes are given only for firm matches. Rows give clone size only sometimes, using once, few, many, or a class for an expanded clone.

TGTGCCAGCAGCCGACAGCAAAACTCCTACAATGAGCAGTTCTTC	CASSRQQNSYNEQFF	TRBV3-1/TRBV3-2	TRBJ2-1	NA	NA
TGTGCCAGCCGGCCAGGGATCACTGGAAACACCATATATTTT	CASRPGITGNTIYF	TRBV6-5	TRBJ1-3	NA	NA
TGTGCCAGCAGTTACGGGACAGGCGGAGGCTACACCTTC	CASSYGTGGGYTF	TRBV6-6	TRBJ1-2	NA	TRBD1
TGTGCCAGCAGGCTAGCGCCCAACTCCTACGAGCAGTACTTC	CASRLAPNSYEQYF	TRBV6-5	TRBJ2-7	NA	NA
TGTGCCAGCAGCCTGGGACAGGGGTCTTCACCCCTCCACTTT	CASSLGQGSSPLHF	TRBV5-6	TRBJ1-6	NA	TRBD1
TGTGCCAGCAGCCGAATCCCAGAGGGAGGGGAGCAGTACTTC	CASSRIPEGGEQYF	TRBV7-8	TRBJ2-7	few	TRBD2
TGTGCCACCAGCTACACCGGGGAGCTGTTTTTT	CATSYTGELFF	TRBV27	TRBJ2-2	NA	NA
TGTGCCACCAGCAGTCCCGGGACACAAAGTCGGAATGAGCAGTTCTTC	CATSSPGTQSRNEQFF	TRBV15	TRBJ2-1	NA	NA
TGCGCCAGCAGTCCGAAACAGGGGCCAACTAATGAAAAACTGTTTTTT	CASSPKQGPTNEKLFF	TRBV5-1	TRBJ1-4	NA	TRBD1
TGTGCCACCAAACTGACAGATAAGCAAAGCAATCAGCCCCAGCATTTT	CATKLTDKQSNQPQHF	TRBV28	TRBJ1-5	NA	NA
TGTGCCAGCAGTTCCTTAGCGGGAGATCCCTACGAGCAGTACTTC	CASSSLAGDPYEQYF	TRBV11-2	TRBJ2-7	NA	TRBD2
TGCGCCAGCAGCCATCTACAGGCGGGGGGTCAGCCCCAGCATTTT	CASSHLQAGGQPQHF	TRBV4-1	TRBJ1-5	NA	NA
TGCGCCAGCAGCCTTAGCGGGAGTGAGGCAGATACGCAGTATTTT	CASSLSGSEADTQYF	TRBV4-1	TRBJ2-3	NA	TRBD2
TGTGCCAGCTCACGCGGGGGCAATCAGCCCCAGCATTTT	CASSRGGNQPQHF	TRBV18	TRBJ1-5	NA	NA
TGTGCCAGCACCGGGGGAGACTATGGCTACACCTTC	CASTGGDYGYTF	TRBV2	TRBJ1-2	NA	NA
TGTGCCAGCAGCTTAGAAGTCTACAGCCTCTCTGGAAACACCATATATTTT	CASSLEVYSLSGNTIYF	TRBV7-8	TRBJ1-3	NA	NA
TGTGCCACCAGTGCCTCGGACAGGGCAAGCACTGAAGCTTTCTTT	CATSASDRASTEAFF	TRBV24-1	TRBJ1-1	NA	TRBD1
TGTGCCAGCAGTCCCGGAATTGACAGTAGCACAGATACGCAGTATTTT	CASSPGIDSSTDTQYF	TRBV7-9	TRBJ2-3	NA	NA
TGTGCCAGCAGCCACCGCGGACAGGGTGTCAAGGCTGGCTACACCTTC	CASSHRGQGVKAGYTF	TRBV3-1/TRBV3-2	TRBJ1-2	NA	TRBD1
TGTGCCAGCAGCAAGCAGGCGGGACAGGGGGCGGAGTGCACTGAAGCTTTCTTT	CASSKQAGQGAECTEAFF	TRBV21-1	TRBJ1-1	once	NA
TGTGCCAGCAGCTTATACAGGCAGACTGATTCACCCCTCCACTTT	CASSLYRQTDSPLHF	TRBV5-4	TRBJ1-6	NA	NA
TGCGCCAGCAGCCCGGCAGGAGTGGCAGGGCATGGCTACACCTTC	CASSPAGVAGHGYTF	TRBV5-1	TRBJ1-2	NA	NA
TGTGCCAGTAGTTGGGCGGGGGCTGTAACCTATGGCTACACCTTC	CASSWAGAVTYGYTF	TRBV19	TRBJ1-2	NA	NA
TGTGCCAGCAGCCAAGATTTCGCTAGCGGGAGGGAGCAGTTCTTC	CASSQDFASGREQFF	TRBV4-2	TRBJ2-1	NA	TRBD2
TGTGCCAGCAGCTTAGCAGGTAGGGGATTAGGCCTTGGGAACACTGAAGCTTTCTTT	CASSLAGRGLGLGNTEAFF	TRBV7-2	TRBJ1-1	NA	NA
TGTGCCAGCAGTTACGGTACAGGGGTCGGCTACACCTTC	CASSYGTGVGYTF	TRBV6-5	TRBJ1-2	NA	TRBD1
TGTGCCAGCAGTTACCGCGGCAGGGACACTGAAGCTTTCTTT	CASSYRGRDTEAFF	TRBV6-5	TRBJ1-1	once	NA
TGTGCCAGCAGTCCCCAAGAAATCGATTACAGGGGGCGCAGGTATGGCTACACCTTC	CASSPQEIDYRGRRYGYTF	TRBV27	TRBJ1-2	NA	TRBD1
TGTGCCAGCAGCTTGACAGGGATGGACACTGAAGCTTTCTTT	CASSLTGMDTEAFF	TRBV7-9	TRBJ1-1	NA	TRBD1
TGTGCCAGCAGCTCAAGACGGGACAGTTTCACCGGGGAGCTGTTTTTT	CASSSRRDSFTGELFF	TRBV11-3	TRBJ2-2	few	TRBD1
TGTGCCAGCAGCGTAGGTCAGAGCGACTACGAGCAGTACTTC	CASSVGQSDYEQYF	TRBV9	TRBJ2-7	NA	NA
TGTGCCAGCAGCCAGTCGGAGACTGAAGCTTTCTTT	CASSQSETEAFF	TRBV5-5	TRBJ1-1	NA	NA
TGTGCCAGCAGCCAGGGACAGACTGAAGCTTTCTTT	CASSQGQTEAFF	TRBV3-1/TRBV3-2	TRBJ1-1	NA	TRBD1
TGTGCCAGCAGCTCCGCGCAGGGGAAACAGCAGCCCCAGCATTTT	CASSSAQGKQQPQHF	TRBV7-9	TRBJ1-5	once	NA
TGTGCCAGCAGTCCGTCGGTCTATGGCTACACCTTC	CASSPSVYGYTF	TRBV12-3/TRBV12-4	TRBJ1-2	NA	NA
TGCAGCGTTGAAGGTAAAGGGGGCCTTTCGAACACCGGGGAGCTGTTTTTT	CSVEGKGGLSNTGELFF	TRBV29-1	TRBJ2-2	NA	TRBD1
TGTGCCATCAGCTGGCTGACTAGCGGGGGCACAGATACGCAGTATTTT	CAISWLTSGGTDTQYF	TRBV10-3	TRBJ2-3	NA	TRBD2
TGTGCCAGCAGCCCCGGGACAGTGAATCAGCCCCAGCATTTT	CASSPGTVNQPQHF	TRBV7-8	TRBJ1-5	NA	TRBD1
TGTGCCAGCTTCCCGGGGGGGAAGGGCACCGGGGAGCTGTTTTTT	CASFPGGKGTGELFF	TRBV19	TRBJ2-2	NA	TRBD2
TGTGCTAGTGGTTTGGTGAGGGGACAGGGCACTGAAGCTTTCTTT	CASGLVRGQGTEAFF	TRBV12-5	TRBJ1-1	NA	TRBD1
TGTGCCAGCAGTTTGGTACCGGGGAACTATGGCTACACCTTC	CASSLVPGNYGYTF	TRBV27	TRBJ1-2	NA	NA
TGTGCCAGCAGCTTAGGTGGTAGCTCAATCACACAAGAGACCCAGTACTTC	CASSLGGSSITQETQYF	TRBV7-9	TRBJ2-5	NA	NA
TGTGCCAGCAGTATCAACCGGGACAGGGCCTATGGCTACACCTTC	CASSINRDRAYGYTF	TRBV6-5	TRBJ1-2	NA	TRBD1
TGTGCCAGCTCACCACCCCCCGGACAGGGAGGTGAAAAACTGTTTTTT	CASSPPPGQGGEKLFF	TRBV18	TRBJ1-4	NA	TRBD1
TGCGCCAGCAGTTCAGATAGGGGCTTCTCTGGAAACACCATATATTTT	CASSSDRGFSGNTIYF	TRBV5-1	TRBJ1-3	NA	NA
TGCAGTGCTAGAGTCGGGGCTGAAGCTTTCTTT	CSARVGAEAFF	TRBV20-1	TRBJ1-1	NA	NA
TGCGCCAGCAGTGAAGTAGGGGGCCCAGATATGAACACTGAAGCTTTCTTT	CASSEVGGPDMNTEAFF	TRBV10-2	TRBJ1-1	NA	TRBD1
TGTGCCAGCGCCCCGGGGCTAGCGGGAGGCACAGATACGCAGTATTTT	CASAPGLAGGTDTQYF	TRBV7-6	TRBJ2-3	NA	TRBD2
TGTGCCAGCAGCCCGCCAGGGGCCTATAATTCACCCCTCCACTTT	CASSPPGAYNSPLHF	TRBV9	TRBJ1-6	many	NA
TGTGCCAGCAGCTTGGGGGGACAGGGCTACGAGCAGTACTTC	CASSLGGQGYEQYF	TRBV5-5	TRBJ2-7	NA	TRBD1
TGTGCCAGCAGGAGTAGCGGGAGGGCTGGAAATGAGCAGTTCTTC	CASRSSGRAGNEQFF	TRBV7-9	TRBJ2-1	NA	TRBD2
TGCAGTGCTAGTTACCGGGAGGCCCGCACAGATACGCAGTATTTT	CSASYREARTDTQYF	TRBV20-1	TRBJ2-3	NA	TRBD2
TGTGCCAGCAGGGCTCCGGGGGGGTATCAGCCCCAGCATTTT	CASRAPGGYQPQHF	TRBV2	TRBJ1-5	NA	NA
TGTGCCAGCCGGACAGGGGGCTACACAGATACGCAGTATTTT	CASRTGGYTDTQYF	TRBV6-6	TRBJ2-3	NA	TRBD1
TGTGCCTGGAGTGTGCCGGGACAGTTTAATGAAAAACTGTTTTTT	CAWSVPGQFNEKLFF	TRBV30	TRBJ1-4	NA	TRBD1
TGTGCCAGCAGCTTAGAACAGGGGGCCGACTACGAGCAGTACTTC	CASSLEQGADYEQYF	TRBV7-9	TRBJ2-7	NA	TRBD1
TGCAGCGTTGCCCAGGGTAGCGAGCAGTACTTC	CSVAQGSEQYF	TRBV29-1	TRBJ2-7	NA	NA
TGTGCCAGCAGTCGATCTCAGGGGTCTGATGGCGGGGAGCTGTTTTTT	CASSRSQGSDGGELFF	TRBV6-6	TRBJ2-2	NA	NA
TGTGCCACCAGTGATCGCTCAGGGGGCAGAGATACGCAGTATTTT	CATSDRSGGRDTQYF	TRBV24-1	TRBJ2-3	NA	TRBD1
TGTGCCAGCAGCGTCCCCGGGACAGGGAATACCGGGGAGCTGTTTTTT	CASSVPGTGNTGELFF	TRBV9	TRBJ2-2	NA	TRBD1